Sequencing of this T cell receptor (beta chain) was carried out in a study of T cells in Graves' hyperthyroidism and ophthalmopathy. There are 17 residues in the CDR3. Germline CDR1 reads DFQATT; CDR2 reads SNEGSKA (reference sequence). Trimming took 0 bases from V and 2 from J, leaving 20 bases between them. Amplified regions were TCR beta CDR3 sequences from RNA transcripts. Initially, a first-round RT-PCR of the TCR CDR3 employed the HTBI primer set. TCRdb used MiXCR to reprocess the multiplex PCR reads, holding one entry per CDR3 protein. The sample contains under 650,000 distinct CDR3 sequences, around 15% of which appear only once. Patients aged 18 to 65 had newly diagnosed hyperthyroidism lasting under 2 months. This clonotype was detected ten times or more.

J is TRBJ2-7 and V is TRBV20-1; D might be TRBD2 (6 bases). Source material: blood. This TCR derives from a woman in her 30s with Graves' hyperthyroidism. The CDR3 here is CSAREEGGRLGPYEQYF. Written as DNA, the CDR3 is TGCAGTGCTAGAGAAGAGGGAGGCCGGCTGGGCCCCTACGAGCAGTACTTC.